This note documents a single T cell receptor (beta chain) sequence. The antigen it binds to is not known. Since the receptor is from a mouse, mouse gene names and germline sequences apply. The read terminates 1 residue before the CDR3 end, so the remaining end is supplied by the germline J gene. The library came from the immunoSEQ multiplex PCR assay. Adaptive Biotechnologies performed the TCRbeta CDR3 sequencing at survey depth and reported CDR3 sequences, V/J genes, productive frequency and template counts. Amplification of TCR beta CDR3 regions was performed from genomic DNA rather than from RNA. Per the source publication's procedure: Jensen-Shannon divergence was used to quantify pairwise repertoire overlap between tissues, with a value of 1 indicating complete divergence and a value of 0 indicating identical repertoires. Tissues were clustered by single-linkage agglomerative hierarchical clustering of pairwise JSD values and displayed as dendrograms. All patient samples were analyzed with GLIPH2 using simulation_depth 1000, kmer_min_depth 3 and cdr3_length_cutoff 8, and only groups containing more than two unique CDR3s were kept. A standardized tissue-overlap score extrapolated Jaccard GLIPH-group overlap across patients to a standard repertoire size of 1000 clones. To look at how diversity was associated with clinical or experimental variables, linear mixed-effect models were used, with tissue treated as a fixed effect and individual treated as a random effect. The immuneACCESS repertoire file appears here via TCRdb, limited to in-frame rearrangements. These files lack a portion of the clones; in checked studies, under half of the deficit traces to unresolved V genes, and the cause of the others is not known. V and J calls and clone size follow that table, whereas D and trimming were derived from the DNA. For this sample there are roughly 6,800 clones; roughly 47% appear just once. Jointly, the top ten make up roughly 4.9% of the sample.

The data originate from a study of tissue T cells after allogeneic stem cell transplantation (dated by TCRdb to between 2020 and 2023). Broadly, across the study: TCR beta repertoires were profiled across many tissues obtained from research autopsies of patients with and without GVHD, as well as in mouse models of GVHD. On the human side, the study was prospective and observational, with no blinding or randomization. The paper's findings and limits, for the study overall: Blood and spleen T cells captured only a limited portion of the TCR repertoire detected in tissues, in both patients and mice. The patient cohort was small and varied clinically, and sampling depth was recognized as a limitation. Few T cell clones were found to be shared across patients, but shared repertoire signatures across patients were revealed in a tissue-specific fashion by motif-based clustering. The study did not determine which tissue TCRs were alloreactive or antigen-specific, and some clones might have been persisting host cells. Within patients, how anatomically similar tissues were was a major factor shaping TCR repertoire composition, regardless of disease or transplant status.

Trimming at the junction amounts to 5 bases on V and 0 bases on J, and the germline ends lie 10 bases apart. Measured from the cysteine to the phenylalanine, the CDR3 is 14 residues long. Of the CDR3's DNA, 39 bases were read; they are in frame from base 1. CDR1 and CDR2 were assigned from the germline V gene as KGHTA and FRNEEI. The time point label, read with the paper, signifies: mouse harvest day 7 after allogeneic transplant. Each mouse graft consisted of 10^7 T-cell-depleted bone marrow cells plus 10^6 splenic CD5+ T cells and was given by tail vein injection. Mouse GVHD was modeled in a major MHC-mismatch B6 (H2b) into BALB/c (H2d) model, with tissues profiled at day 7 or 14. Mouse tissues and retro-orbital blood were harvested on day 7 or 14 post-transplant using separate sterile tools per animal; livers were flushed beforehand. Before genomic DNA isolation with the DNeasy Blood & Tissue Kit, mouse tissues were minced with razor blades in buffered saline.

This TCR came from a female BALB/c mouse given C57BL/6 T cells with graft-versus-host disease after an allogeneic hematopoietic cell transplant. The sample consisted of gut tissue. The chain uses TRBV24 and TRBJ1-1, with the D gene not clear enough to name. CDR3 bases read: TGTGCCAGCAGTTCCCCCACCCCAAACACAGAAGTCTTC. Translated, it gives CASSSPTPNTEVF. The CDR3 reads in full as CASSSPTPNTEVFF.